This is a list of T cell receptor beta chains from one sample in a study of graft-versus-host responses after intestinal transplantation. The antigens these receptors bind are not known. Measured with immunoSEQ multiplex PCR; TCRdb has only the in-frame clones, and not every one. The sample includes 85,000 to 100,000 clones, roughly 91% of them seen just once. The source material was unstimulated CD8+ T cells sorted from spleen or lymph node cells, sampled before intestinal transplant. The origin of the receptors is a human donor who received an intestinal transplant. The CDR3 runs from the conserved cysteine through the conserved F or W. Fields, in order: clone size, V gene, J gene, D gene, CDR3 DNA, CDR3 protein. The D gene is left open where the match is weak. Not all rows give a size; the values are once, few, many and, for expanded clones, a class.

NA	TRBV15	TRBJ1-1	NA	TGTGCCACCAGCGGGGTGTGGGCGGGCACTGAAGCTTTCTTT	CATSGVWAGTEAFF
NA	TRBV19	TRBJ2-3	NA	TGTGCCAGTAGCCGAGCTAGCACAGATACGCAGTATTTT	CASSRASTDTQYF
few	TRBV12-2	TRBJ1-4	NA	TGTGCAAGTCGCTTAGTTAGGTGGGGCTTGGGAAAAACTGTTTTT	CASRLVRWGLGKTVF
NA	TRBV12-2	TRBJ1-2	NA	TGTGCAAGTCGCTTAGATTCAGGGGGCCCTTCTAACTATGGCTACACCTTC	CASRLDSGGPSNYGYTF
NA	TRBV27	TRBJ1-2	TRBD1	TGTGCCAGCAGTATCACAGGGGACTATGGCTACACCTTC	CASSITGDYGYTF
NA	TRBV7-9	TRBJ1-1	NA	TGTGCCAGCAGCCCCATCGCACAGAACACTGAAGCTTTCTTT	CASSPIAQNTEAFF
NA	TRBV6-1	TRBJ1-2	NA	TGTGCCATCCAGGTGACGGATGACTACACCTTC	CAIQVTDDYTF
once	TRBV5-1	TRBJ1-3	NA	TGCGCCAGCAGCTTGGCCGGGACTGCCAGCTCTGGAAACACCATATATTTT	CASSLAGTASSGNTIYF
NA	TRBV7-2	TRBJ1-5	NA	TGTGCCAGCAGCCCCCCGAGTGTAGGGAGGCGTAATCAGCCCCAGCATTTT	CASSPPSVGRRNQPQHF
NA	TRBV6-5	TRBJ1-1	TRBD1	TGTGCCAGCAGGACCGGGACAGGCTTGAACACTGAAGCTTTCTTT	CASRTGTGLNTEAFF